What follows are 11 T cell receptor beta chains derived from one specimen sequenced in a study of cytomegalovirus exposure and HLA in healthy donors. Generated by immunoSEQ multiplex PCR, the TCRdb table keeps only in-frame clones and is missing some. The sample yields tens of thousands of clones, 95% to 98% seen once. The sample was PBMCs. The receptors originated from a woman in her late teens or twenties in good health and CMV-seropositive.

This clone was observed once. The chain employs TRBV30 and TRBJ2-7, with TRBD2 as a possible D gene (5 bases). This CDR3 has 15 residues. Trimming stripped 2 bases from V and 2 bases from J, with 16 bases between. Looked up from germline, CDR1 is GTSNPN and CDR2 is SVGIG (reference sequence). In nucleotides, the CDR3 is TGTGCCTGGAGTCCTCTAGGAGGCGTACCCTACGAGCAGTACTTC. Its protein product is CAWSPLGGVPYEQYF.

The rearrangement uses TRBV7-2 and TRBJ2-1; perhaps TRBD2 as D (5 bases). The CDR3 sequence is 16 residues long. Trimming cost V 5 bases and J 4 bases, with 18 bases left between them. Germline V gene data show CDR1 as SGHTA and CDR2 as FQGNSA. The CDR3 is CASSPGRWGEYNEQFF. The CDR3 nucleotides read TGTGCCAGCAGCCCAGGTCGATGGGGAGAATACAATGAGCAGTTCTTC.

The V gene is TRBV19, the J gene TRBJ2-7; the match to TRBD2 covers 11 bases. V was clipped by 1 base and J by 3 bases; unmatched bases: 8. The germline V gene encodes CDR1 LNHDA and CDR2 SQIVND (reference sequence). This CDR3 spans 17 amino acids. The CDR3 loop is CASSIAAGTSGFYEQYF. CDR3 bases: TGTGCCAGTAGTATAGCCGCCGGGACTAGCGGCTTCTACGAGCAGTACTTC.

Comments on this clone: At one end, the junction sequence differs from germline, possibly due to a read error. The V call is TRBV11-2, the J call TRBJ2-2; the D gene is possibly TRBD2 (5 bases). Germline assignment: CDR1 SGHAT and CDR2 FQNNGV. The CDR3 runs to 16 residues. The CDR3 DNA follows: TGTGCCAGCAGCGCGATCCGAGGACTGAACGCCGGGGAGCTGTTTTTT. As protein: CASSAIRGLNAGELFF.

The rearrangement uses TRBV7-3 and TRBJ2-1; the match to TRBD2 covers 8 bases. Germline V gene sequence: CDR1 SGHTA, CDR2 FQGTGA. Germline trimming cut 0 bases from V and 3 bases from J; bases unmatched to any gene: 7. The CDR3 length is 17 residues. The CDR3 here is CASSLTTAAGVYNEQFF. The CDR3 DNA is TGTGCCAGCAGCTTAACGACGGCAGCGGGAGTCTACAATGAGCAGTTCTTC. The full variable domain, completed using reference TRBV7-3 and TRBJ2-1, is GAGVSQTPSNKVTEKGKYVELRCDPISGHTALYWYRQSLGQGPEFLIYFQGTGAADDSGLPNDRFFAVRPEGSVSTLKIQRTERGDSAVYLCASSLTTAAGVYNEQFFGPGTRLTVL.

V gene TRBV5-1 combines with J gene TRBJ1-4; D gene unclear. CDR3 size: 13 residues. Per germline, CDR1 SGHRS and CDR2 YFSETQ. Trimming pared 4 bases from V and 5 bases from J, leaving 9 bases between. CDR3 in DNA: TGCGCCAGCAGCCTACAGAGAAATGAAAAACTGTTTTTT. This translates into CASSLQRNEKLFF.

This clone showed up just a few times. The gene calls are TRBV4-1 and TRBJ2-7; D may be TRBD2 (5 bases). Deletions cut 4 bases from V and 0 bases from J, with 16 bases between. The CDR3 runs to 16 residues. Germline CDR1 and CDR2: MGHRA and YSYEKL. The CDR3 sequence: CASSPDGESFSYEQYF. The CDR3 DNA follows: TGCGCCAGCAGCCCGGACGGGGAAAGTTTCTCCTACGAGCAGTACTTC.

The chain links TRBV30 to TRBJ1-1, with D unresolved. This CDR3 has 12 residues. CDR1 GTSNPN and CDR2 SVGIG come from the germline V gene (reference sequence). Trimming removed 6 bases from V and 7 bases from J, with 15 bases in between. CDR3 DNA sequence: TGTGCCTGCATCTACGACACCGGTGAAGCTTTCTTT. It translates to CACIYDTGEAFF.

This clone was seen only once. The chain is built from TRBV18 and TRBJ2-2, with D perhaps TRBD2 (5 bases). Deletions cut 3 bases from V and 3 bases from J, with 11 bases between. Per germline, CDR1 KGHSH and CDR2 LQKENI. This CDR3 is 15 amino acids long. CDR3 residues: CASSPVSADTGELFF. In nucleotides, the CDR3 is TGTGCCAGCTCACCGGTTAGCGCCGACACCGGGGAGCTGTTTTTT.

This chain uses TRBV5-1 with TRBJ2-1, with D possibly TRBD2 on 6 matching bases. Germline V gene sequence: CDR1 SGHRS, CDR2 YFSETQ. This CDR3 contains 16 residues. Trimming removed 3 bases from V and 7 bases from J, with 20 bases in between. The CDR3 DNA sequence: TGCGCCAGCAGCTCCCAGGGAGCGGGTCGGACTAATGAGCAGTTCTTC. Its translation: CASSSQGAGRTNEQFF. The full variable domain, with the rest looked up from reference TRBV5-1 and TRBJ2-1, is KAGVTQTPRYLIKTRGQQVTLSCSPISGHRSVSWYQQTPGQGLQFLFEYFSETQRNKGNFPGRFSGRQFSNSRSEMNVSTLELGDSALYLCASSSQGAGRTNEQFFGPGTRLTVL.

The count of this clone is one. The CDR3 sequence: CASSLAPDRGPEQYF. CDR3 DNA: TGTGCCAGCAGCTTAGCACCGGACAGGGGGCCCGAGCAGTACTTC. The chain carries TRBV7-6 and TRBJ2-7; 11 nucleotides agree with TRBD1. Germline V gene lookup returns CDR1 SGHVS and CDR2 FNYEAQ. This CDR3 contains 15 residues. J was trimmed by 6 bases and V by 0 bases; bases with no gene match: 4.